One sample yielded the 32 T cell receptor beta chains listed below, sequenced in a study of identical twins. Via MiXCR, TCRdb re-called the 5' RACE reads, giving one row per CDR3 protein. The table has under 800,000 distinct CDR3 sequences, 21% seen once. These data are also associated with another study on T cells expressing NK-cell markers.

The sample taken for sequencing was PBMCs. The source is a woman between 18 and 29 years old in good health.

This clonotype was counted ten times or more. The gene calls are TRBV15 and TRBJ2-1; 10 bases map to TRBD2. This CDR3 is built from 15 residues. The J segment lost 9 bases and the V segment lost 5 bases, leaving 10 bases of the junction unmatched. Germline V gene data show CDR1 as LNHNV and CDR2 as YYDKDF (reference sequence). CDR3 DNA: TGTGCCACCAGCGCCGGGACTAGCGTCTCCTTTGAGCAGTTCTTC. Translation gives CATSAGTSVSFEQFF.

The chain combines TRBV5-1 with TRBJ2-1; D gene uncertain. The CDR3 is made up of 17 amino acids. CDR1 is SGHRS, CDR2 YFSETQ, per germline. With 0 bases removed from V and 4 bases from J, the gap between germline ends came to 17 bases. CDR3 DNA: TGCGCCAGCAGCTTGGCCGTCGGTCTTGTATCTTACAATGAGCAGTTCTTC. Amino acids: CASSLAVGLVSYNEQFF.

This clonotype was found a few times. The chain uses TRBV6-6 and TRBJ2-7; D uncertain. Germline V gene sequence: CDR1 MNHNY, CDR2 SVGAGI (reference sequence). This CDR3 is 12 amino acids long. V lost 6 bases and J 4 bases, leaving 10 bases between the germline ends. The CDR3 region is CASRKDRYEQYF. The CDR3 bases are TGTGCCAGCAGAAAGGACCGTTACGAGCAGTACTTC.

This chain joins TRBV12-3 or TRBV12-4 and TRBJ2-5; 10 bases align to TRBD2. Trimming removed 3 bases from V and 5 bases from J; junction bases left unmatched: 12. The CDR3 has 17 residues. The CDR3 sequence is CASSFPSGRAGWETQYF. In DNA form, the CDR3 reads TGTGCCAGCAGTTTCCCAAGCGGGAGGGCCGGTTGGGAGACCCAGTACTTC.

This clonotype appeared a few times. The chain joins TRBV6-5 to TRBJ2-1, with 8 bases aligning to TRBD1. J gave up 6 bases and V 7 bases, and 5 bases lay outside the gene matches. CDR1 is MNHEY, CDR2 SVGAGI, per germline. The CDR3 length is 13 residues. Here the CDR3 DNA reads TGTGCCAGCATTAAAACAGGGGGCAATGAGCAGTTCTTC. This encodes CASIKTGGNEQFF.

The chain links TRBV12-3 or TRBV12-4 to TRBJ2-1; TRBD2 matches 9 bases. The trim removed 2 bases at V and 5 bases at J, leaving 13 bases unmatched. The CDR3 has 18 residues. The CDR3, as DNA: TGTGCCAGCAGTTTAACCAGCGGGGGGTTTAAAACCGACAATGAGCAGTTCTTC. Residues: CASSLTSGGFKTDNEQFF.

The CDR3 here is CASTPGGGETQYF. CDR3 nucleotides: TGTGCCAGCACTCCAGGGGGCGGGGAGACCCAGTACTTC. The chain uses TRBV12-3 or TRBV12-4 and TRBJ2-5; 8 positions agree with TRBD1. V lost 7 bases and J lost 5; bases outside the gene matches: 6. The CDR3 is 13 residues long.

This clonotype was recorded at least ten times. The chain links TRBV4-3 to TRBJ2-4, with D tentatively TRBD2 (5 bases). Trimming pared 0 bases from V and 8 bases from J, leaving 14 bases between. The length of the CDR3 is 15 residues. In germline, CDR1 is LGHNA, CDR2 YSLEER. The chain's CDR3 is CASSQDRGTFDIQYF. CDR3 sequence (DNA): TGCGCCAGCAGCCAAGATCGGGGTACCTTCGACATTCAGTACTTC.

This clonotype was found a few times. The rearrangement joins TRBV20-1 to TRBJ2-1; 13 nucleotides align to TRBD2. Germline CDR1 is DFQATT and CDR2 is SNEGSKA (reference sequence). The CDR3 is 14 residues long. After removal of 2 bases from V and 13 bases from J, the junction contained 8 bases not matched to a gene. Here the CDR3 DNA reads TGCAGTGCTAGAACTAGCGGGAGGGCCGGGAACCAGTTCTTC. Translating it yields CSARTSGRAGNQFF.

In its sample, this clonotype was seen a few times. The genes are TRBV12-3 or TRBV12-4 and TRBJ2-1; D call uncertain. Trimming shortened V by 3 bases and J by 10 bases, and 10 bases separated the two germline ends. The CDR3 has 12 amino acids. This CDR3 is CASSFGFREQFF. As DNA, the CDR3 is TGTGCCAGCAGTTTCGGCTTTAGGGAGCAGTTCTTC.

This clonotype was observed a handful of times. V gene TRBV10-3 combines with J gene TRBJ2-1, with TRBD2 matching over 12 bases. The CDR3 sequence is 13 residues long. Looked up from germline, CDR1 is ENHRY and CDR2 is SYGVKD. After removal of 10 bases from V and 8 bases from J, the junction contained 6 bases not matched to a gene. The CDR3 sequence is CATGLAGRHEQFF. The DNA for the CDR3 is TGTGCCACTGGACTAGCGGGAAGGCATGAGCAGTTCTTC.

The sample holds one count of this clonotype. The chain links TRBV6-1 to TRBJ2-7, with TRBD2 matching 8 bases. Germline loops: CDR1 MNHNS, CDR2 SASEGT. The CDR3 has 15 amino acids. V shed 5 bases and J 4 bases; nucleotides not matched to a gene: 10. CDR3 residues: CASSPLSTSAYEQYF. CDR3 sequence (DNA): TGTGCCAGCAGTCCCCTATCGACTAGCGCATACGAGCAGTACTTC.

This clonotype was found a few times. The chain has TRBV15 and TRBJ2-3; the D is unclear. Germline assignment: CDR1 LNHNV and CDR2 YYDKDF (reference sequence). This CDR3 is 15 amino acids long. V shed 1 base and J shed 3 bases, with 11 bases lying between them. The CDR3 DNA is TGTGCCACCAGCAGAGCGGATACGAGTACAGATACGCAGTATTTT. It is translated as CATSRADTSTDTQYF.

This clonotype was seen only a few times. The CDR3 loop is CASTGWGASTGIEETQYF. The CDR3 nucleotides read TGCGCCAGCACCGGGTGGGGCGCTAGCACTGGAATCGAAGAGACCCAGTACTTC. The J gene is TRBJ2-5, the V gene TRBV5-1, with D perhaps TRBD1 or TRBD2 (5 bases each). The CDR3 has 18 amino acids. V was clipped by 6 bases and J by 3 bases, with 27 bases between them. CDR1 and CDR2 (germline): SGHRS, YFSETQ.

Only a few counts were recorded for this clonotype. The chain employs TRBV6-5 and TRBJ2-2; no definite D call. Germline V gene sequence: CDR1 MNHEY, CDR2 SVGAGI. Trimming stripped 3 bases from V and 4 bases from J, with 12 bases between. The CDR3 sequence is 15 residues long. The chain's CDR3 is CASSYSGILTGELFF. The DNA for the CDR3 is TGTGCCAGCAGTTATTCTGGCATCCTCACCGGGGAGCTGTTTTTT.

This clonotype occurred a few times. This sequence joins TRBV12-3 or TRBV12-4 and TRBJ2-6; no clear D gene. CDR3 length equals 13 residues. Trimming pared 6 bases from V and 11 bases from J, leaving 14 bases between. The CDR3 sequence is CASSPPGQDVLTF. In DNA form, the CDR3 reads TGTGCCAGCAGCCCTCCAGGCCAGGACGTCCTGACTTTC.

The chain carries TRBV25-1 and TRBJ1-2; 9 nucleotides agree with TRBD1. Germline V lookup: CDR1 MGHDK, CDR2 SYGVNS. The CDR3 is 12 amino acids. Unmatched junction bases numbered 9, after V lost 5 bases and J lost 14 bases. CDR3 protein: CASSLGTGIETF. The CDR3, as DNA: TGTGCCAGCAGTCTCGGGACAGGGATTGAGACCTTC.

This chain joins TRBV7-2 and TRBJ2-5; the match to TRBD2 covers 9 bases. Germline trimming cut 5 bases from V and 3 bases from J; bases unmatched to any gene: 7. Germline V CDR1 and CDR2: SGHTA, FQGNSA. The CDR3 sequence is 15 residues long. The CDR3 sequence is CASSPRRTSEETQYF. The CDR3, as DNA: TGTGCCAGCAGCCCCCGAAGGACTAGCGAAGAGACCCAGTACTTC. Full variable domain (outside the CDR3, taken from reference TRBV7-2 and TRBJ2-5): GAGVSQSPSNKVTEKGKDVELRCDPISGHTALYWYRQSLGQGLEFLIYFQGNSAPDKSGLPSDRFSAERTGGSVSTLTIQRTQQEDSAVYLCASSPRRTSEETQYFGPGTRLLVL.

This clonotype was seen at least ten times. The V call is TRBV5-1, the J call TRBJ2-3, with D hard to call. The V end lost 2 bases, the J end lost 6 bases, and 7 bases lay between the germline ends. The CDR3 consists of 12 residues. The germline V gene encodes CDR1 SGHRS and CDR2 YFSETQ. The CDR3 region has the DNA TGCGCCAGCAGCTTCGACGGGGATACGCAGTATTTT. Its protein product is CASSFDGDTQYF.

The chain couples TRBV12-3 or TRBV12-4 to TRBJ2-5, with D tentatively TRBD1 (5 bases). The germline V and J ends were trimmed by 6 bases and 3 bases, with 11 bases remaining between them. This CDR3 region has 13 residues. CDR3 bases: TGTGCCAGCAGCTCGGACACAGAAGAGACCCAGTACTTC. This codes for CASSSDTEETQYF.

CDR3 sequence (DNA): TGTGCCAGCAGTGACTCTGGGGAGTATACGCAGTATTTT. It is translated as CASSDSGEYTQYF. The V and J genes are TRBV6-4 and TRBJ2-3, with D possibly being TRBD2 (5 bases). Trimming cost V 0 bases and J 7 bases, with 8 bases left between them. Germline loops: CDR1 MRHNA, CDR2 SNTAGT. The CDR3 extends over 13 amino acids.

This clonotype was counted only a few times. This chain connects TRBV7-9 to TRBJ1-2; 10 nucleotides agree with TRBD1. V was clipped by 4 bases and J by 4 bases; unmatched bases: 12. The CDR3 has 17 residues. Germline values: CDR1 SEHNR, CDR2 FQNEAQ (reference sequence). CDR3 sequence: CASSSTGTGVLSYGYTF. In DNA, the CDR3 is TGTGCCAGCAGCTCCACCGGGACAGGGGTATTAAGCTATGGCTACACCTTC.

The CDR3: CSAFFGNRVRGYTF. DNA of the CDR3: TGCAGTGCTTTTTTCGGGAACAGGGTCAGGGGCTACACCTTC. The rearrangement joins TRBV20-1 to TRBJ1-2, with D possibly matching TRBD1 (6 bases). The CDR3 is 14 residues long. Germline V gene data show CDR1 as DFQATT and CDR2 as SNEGSKA (reference sequence). V was cut by 5 bases and J by 8 bases, with 21 bases left in between.

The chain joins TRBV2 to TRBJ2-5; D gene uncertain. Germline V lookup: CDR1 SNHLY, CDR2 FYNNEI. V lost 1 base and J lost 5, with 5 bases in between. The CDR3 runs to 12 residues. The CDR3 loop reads CASSEVVETQYF. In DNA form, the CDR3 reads TGTGCCAGCAGTGAAGTCGTGGAGACCCAGTACTTC.

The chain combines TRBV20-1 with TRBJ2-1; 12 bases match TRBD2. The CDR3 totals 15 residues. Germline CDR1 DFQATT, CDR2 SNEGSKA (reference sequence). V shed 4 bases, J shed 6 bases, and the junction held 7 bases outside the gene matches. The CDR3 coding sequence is TGCAGTGCTACCTCTAGCGGGAGGGCCCTCAATGAGCAGTTCTTC. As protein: CSATSSGRALNEQFF.

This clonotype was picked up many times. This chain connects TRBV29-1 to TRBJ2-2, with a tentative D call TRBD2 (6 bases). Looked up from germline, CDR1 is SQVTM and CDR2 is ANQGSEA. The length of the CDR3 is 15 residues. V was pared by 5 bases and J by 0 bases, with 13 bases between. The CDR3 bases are TGCAGCGTTTTATACGGGACTCCGAACACCGGGGAGCTGTTTTTT. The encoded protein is CSVLYGTPNTGELFF.

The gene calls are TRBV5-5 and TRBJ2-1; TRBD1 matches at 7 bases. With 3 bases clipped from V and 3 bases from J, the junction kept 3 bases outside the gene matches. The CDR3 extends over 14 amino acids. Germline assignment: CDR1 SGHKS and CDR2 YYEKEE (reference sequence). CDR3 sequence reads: CASSWGTDYNEQFF. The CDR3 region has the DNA TGTGCCAGCAGCTGGGGGACAGACTACAATGAGCAGTTCTTC. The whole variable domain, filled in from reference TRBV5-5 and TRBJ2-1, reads DAGVTQSPTHLIKTRGQQVTLRCSPISGHKSVSWYQQVLGQGPQFIFQYYEKEERGRGNFPDRFSARQFPNYSSELNVNALLLGDSALYLCASSWGTDYNEQFFGPGTRLTVL.

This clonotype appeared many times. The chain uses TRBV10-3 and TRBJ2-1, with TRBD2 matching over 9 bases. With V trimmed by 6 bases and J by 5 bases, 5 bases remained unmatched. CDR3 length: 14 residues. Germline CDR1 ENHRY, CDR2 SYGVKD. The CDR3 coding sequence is TGTGCCATCAGGGGGACTAGCAGCGACAATGAGCAGTTCTTC. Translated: CAIRGTSSDNEQFF.

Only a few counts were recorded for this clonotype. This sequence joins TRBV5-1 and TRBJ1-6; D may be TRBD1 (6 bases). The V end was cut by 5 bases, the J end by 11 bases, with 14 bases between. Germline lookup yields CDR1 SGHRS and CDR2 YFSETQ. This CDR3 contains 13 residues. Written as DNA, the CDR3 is TGCGCCAGCAGACGGCCCGGGGGCACACCCCTCCACTTT. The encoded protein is CASRRPGGTPLHF. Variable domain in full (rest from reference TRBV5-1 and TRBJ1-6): KAGVTQTPRYLIKTRGQQVTLSCSPISGHRSVSWYQQTPGQGLQFLFEYFSETQRNKGNFPGRFSGRQFSNSRSEMNVSTLELGDSALYLCASRRPGGTPLHFGNGTRLTVT.

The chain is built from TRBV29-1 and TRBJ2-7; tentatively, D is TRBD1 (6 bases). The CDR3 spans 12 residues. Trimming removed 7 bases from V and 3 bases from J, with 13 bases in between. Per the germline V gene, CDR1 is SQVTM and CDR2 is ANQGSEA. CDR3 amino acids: CSGSGDNYEQYF. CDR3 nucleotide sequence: TGCAGCGGATCAGGGGACAACTACGAGCAGTACTTC.

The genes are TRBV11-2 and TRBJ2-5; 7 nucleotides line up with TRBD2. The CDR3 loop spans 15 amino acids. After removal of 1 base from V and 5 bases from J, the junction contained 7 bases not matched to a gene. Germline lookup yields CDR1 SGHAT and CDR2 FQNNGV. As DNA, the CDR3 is TGTGCCAGCAGCTTAGGGGAGCGGGAACGGGAGACCCAGTACTTC. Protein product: CASSLGERERETQYF.

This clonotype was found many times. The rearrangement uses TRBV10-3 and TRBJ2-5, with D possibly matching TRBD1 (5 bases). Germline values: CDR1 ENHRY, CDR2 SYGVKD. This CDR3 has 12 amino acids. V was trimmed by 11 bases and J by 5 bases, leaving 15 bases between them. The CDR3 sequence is CAGSASGETQYF. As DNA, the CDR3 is TGTGCCGGGTCGGCGTCAGGGGAGACCCAGTACTTC.